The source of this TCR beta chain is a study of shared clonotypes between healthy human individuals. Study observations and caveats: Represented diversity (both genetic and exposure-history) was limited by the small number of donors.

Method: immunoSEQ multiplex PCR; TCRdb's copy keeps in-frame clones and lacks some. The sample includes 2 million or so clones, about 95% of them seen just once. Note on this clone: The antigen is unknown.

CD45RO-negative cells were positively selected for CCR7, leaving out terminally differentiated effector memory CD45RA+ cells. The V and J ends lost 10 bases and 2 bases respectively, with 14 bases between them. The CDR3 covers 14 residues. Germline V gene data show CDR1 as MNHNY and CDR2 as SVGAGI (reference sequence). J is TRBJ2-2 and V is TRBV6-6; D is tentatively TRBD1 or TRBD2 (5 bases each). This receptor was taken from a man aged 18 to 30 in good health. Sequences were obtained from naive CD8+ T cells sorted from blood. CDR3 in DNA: TGTGCCACCGTGGGGGAATCCAACACCGGGGAGCTGTTTTTT. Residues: CATVGESNTGELFF.